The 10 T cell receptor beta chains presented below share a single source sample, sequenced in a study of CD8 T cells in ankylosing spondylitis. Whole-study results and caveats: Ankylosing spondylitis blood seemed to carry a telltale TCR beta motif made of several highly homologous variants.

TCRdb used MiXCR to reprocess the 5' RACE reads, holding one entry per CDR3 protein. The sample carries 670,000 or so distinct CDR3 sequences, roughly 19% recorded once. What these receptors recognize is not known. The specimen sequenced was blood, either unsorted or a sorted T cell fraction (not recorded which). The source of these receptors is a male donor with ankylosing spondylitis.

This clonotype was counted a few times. CDR3 coding DNA: TGTGCCACCAGTGATTTGGAGGGGGGCAAAGAGACCCAGTACTTC. Amino acids: CATSDLEGGKETQYF. The rearrangement links TRBV24-1 to TRBJ2-5; D possibly matches TRBD1 or TRBD2 (6 bases each). The CDR3 is 15 amino acids. Between the trimmed V and J ends, which lost 0 bases and 3 bases, there was a span of 10 bases. Germline V gene data show CDR1 as KGHDR and CDR2 as SFDVKD.

The DNA of the CDR3 is TGTGCCAGTAGTTCCTCCGGAACAGGGAGCCATGGCTACACCTTC. Protein product: CASSSSGTGSHGYTF. This rearrangement joins TRBV19 to TRBJ1-2, with D possibly being TRBD1 (6 bases). Germline V gene data show CDR1 as LNHDA and CDR2 as SQIVND (reference sequence). V dropped 5 bases and J dropped 6 bases, with 19 bases sitting between them. This CDR3 region has 15 residues.

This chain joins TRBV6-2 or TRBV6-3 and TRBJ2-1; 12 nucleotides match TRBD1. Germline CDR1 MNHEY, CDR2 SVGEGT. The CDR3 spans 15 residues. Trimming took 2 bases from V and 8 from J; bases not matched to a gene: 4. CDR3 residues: CASSYIGTGGDEQFF. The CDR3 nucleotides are TGTGCCAGCAGTTACATTGGGACAGGGGGCGATGAGCAGTTCTTC.

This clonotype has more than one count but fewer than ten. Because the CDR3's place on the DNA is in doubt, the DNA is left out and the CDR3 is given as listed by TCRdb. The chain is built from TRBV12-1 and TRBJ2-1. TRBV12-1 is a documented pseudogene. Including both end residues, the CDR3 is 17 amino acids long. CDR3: CASSFGRGSSPYNEQFF.

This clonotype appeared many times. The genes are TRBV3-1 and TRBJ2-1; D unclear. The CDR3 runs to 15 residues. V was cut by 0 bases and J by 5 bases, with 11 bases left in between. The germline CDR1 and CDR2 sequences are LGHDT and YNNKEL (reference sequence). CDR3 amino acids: CASSQDYKYHNEQFF. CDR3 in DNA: TGTGCCAGCAGCCAAGATTACAAGTACCACAATGAGCAGTTCTTC.

This chain's CDR3 is CASSGVGRDSLYNEQFF. The CDR3, as DNA: TGTGCCAGCAGTGGGGTGGGCCGGGACTCGCTATACAATGAGCAGTTCTTC. This chain connects TRBV25-1 to TRBJ2-1, with D possibly matching TRBD2 (6 bases). CDR3 length: 17 amino acids. CDR1 and CDR2 (germline): MGHDK, SYGVNS. Trimming removed 4 bases from V and 4 bases from J, with 20 bases in between.

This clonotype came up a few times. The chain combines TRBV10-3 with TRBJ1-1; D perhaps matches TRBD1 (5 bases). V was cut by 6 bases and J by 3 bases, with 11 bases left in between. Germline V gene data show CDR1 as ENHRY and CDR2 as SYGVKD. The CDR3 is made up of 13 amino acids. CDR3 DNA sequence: TGTGCCATCAGGGCGGGCAGGGACACTGAAGCTTTCTTT. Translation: CAIRAGRDTEAFF.

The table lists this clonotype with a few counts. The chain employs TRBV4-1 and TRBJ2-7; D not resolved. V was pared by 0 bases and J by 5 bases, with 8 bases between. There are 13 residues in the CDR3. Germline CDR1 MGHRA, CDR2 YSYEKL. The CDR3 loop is CASSQDMADEQYF. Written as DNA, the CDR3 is TGCGCCAGCAGCCAAGATATGGCGGACGAGCAGTACTTC.

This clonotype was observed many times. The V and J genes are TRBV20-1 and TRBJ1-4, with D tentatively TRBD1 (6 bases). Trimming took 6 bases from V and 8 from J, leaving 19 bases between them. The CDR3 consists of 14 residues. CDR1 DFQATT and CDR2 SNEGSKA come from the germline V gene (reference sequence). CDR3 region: CSASKGGAGEKLFF. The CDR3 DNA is TGCAGTGCGTCAAAGGGGGGGGCAGGGGAAAAACTGTTTTTT.

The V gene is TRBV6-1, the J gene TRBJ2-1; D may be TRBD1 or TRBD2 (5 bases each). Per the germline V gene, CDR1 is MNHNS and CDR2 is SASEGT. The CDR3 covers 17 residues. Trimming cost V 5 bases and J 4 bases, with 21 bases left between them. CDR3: CASSPTRAGSSYNEQFF. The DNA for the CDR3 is TGTGCCAGCAGTCCTACAAGGGCAGGGAGTTCGTACAATGAGCAGTTCTTC.